Below, 20 T cell receptor beta chains from the same sample are listed, as sequenced in a study of cytomegalovirus exposure and HLA in healthy donors (dated by TCRdb to about 2017). The library was built by means of the immunoSEQ multiplex PCR assay. For the multiplex PCR, a mixture combining 60 forward primers for TCR Vbeta segments and 13 reverse primers for TCR Jbeta segments was used. In its TCRdb copy, this immuneACCESS table keeps in-frame sequences only and misses some clones. Where compared with another copy, unresolved V genes explain less than half of these, and the others have no known cause. This sample comprises roughly 120,000 clones, approximately 80% of them detected only once. The top ten hold roughly 6.2% of the sample. Source material: PBMCs. The receptors here all came from a man in his thirties or forties in good health and CMV-seropositive.

The gene calls are TRBV5-4 and TRBJ2-3; 10 positions match TRBD2. Looked up from germline, CDR1 is SGHNT and CDR2 is YYREEE (reference sequence). V trimming: 3 bases; J trimming: 3 bases; junction bases outside the gene matches: 7. The CDR3 has 16 residues. The CDR3 DNA reads TGTGCCAGCAGCTCTAAAGCGGGGGGGCAGACAGATACGCAGTATTTT. Residues: CASSSKAGGQTDTQYF.

This clone was seen only a few times. This sequence joins TRBV6-6 and TRBJ1-2; 7 nucleotides match TRBD1. The germline gives CDR1 MNHNY, CDR2 SVGAGI (reference sequence). CDR3 length equals 13 residues. V trimming: 6 bases; J trimming: 4 bases; junction bases outside the gene matches: 5. The CDR3 DNA sequence: TGTGCCAGCAGCCCAGGGGGTATCTATGGCTACACCTTC. Its protein product is CASSPGGIYGYTF.

The CDR3 DNA reads as TGCAGCGGCTTGGGGACAGGAAACACCATATATTTT. Its translation: CSGLGTGNTIYF. The rearrangement links TRBV29-1 to TRBJ1-3, with D tentatively TRBD1 (6 bases). V was cut by 7 bases and J by 4 bases, with 11 bases left in between. There are 12 residues in the CDR3. CDR1 and CDR2 from the germline V gene are SQVTM and ANQGSEA.

The chain recombines TRBV5-1 with TRBJ2-7; 9 bases are shared with TRBD2. After removal of 0 bases from V and 3 bases from J, the junction contained 1 base not matched to a gene. From germline, CDR1 is SGHRS and CDR2 YFSETQ. This CDR3 has 14 amino acids. Here the CDR3 reads CASSLEAGGYEQYF. CDR3 in DNA: TGCGCCAGCAGCTTGGAAGCGGGGGGCTACGAGCAGTACTTC.

The J gene is TRBJ2-2, the V gene TRBV5-4; 11 positions agree with TRBD2. Germline V gene lookup returns CDR1 SGHNT and CDR2 YYREEE (reference sequence). The CDR3 runs 17 residues. With 2 bases clipped from V and 3 bases from J, the junction kept 6 bases outside the gene matches. CDR3 nucleotides: TGTGCCAGCAGCTTCCGTAGCGGGGGGGACGACACCGGGGAGCTGTTTTTT. Residues: CASSFRSGGDDTGELFF.

The chain couples TRBV11-2 to TRBJ2-7; the D is unclear. CDR3 length: 12 residues. Germline V gene data show CDR1 as SGHAT and CDR2 as FQNNGV. V lost 2 bases to trimming and J lost 6 bases, with 8 bases between them. The CDR3 sequence is CASSLFTGEQYF. The CDR3 DNA is TGTGCCAGCAGCTTATTCACGGGCGAGCAGTACTTC.

The chain uses TRBV7-9 and TRBJ1-6, with TRBD1 matching over 8 bases. CDR3 size: 13 residues. The V segment lost 4 bases and the J segment 14 bases; nucleotides outside the gene matches: 7. The germline CDR1 and CDR2 sequences are SEHNR and FQNEAQ (reference sequence). In DNA form, the CDR3 reads TGTGCCAGCAGCTCGACCCAGGGGGCAACCCTCCACTTT. This sequence encodes CASSSTQGATLHF. Together with reference TRBV7-9 and TRBJ1-6, the CDR3 gives the full variable domain: DTGVSQNPRHKITKRGQNVTFRCDPISEHNRLYWYRQTLGQGPEFLTYFQNEAQLEKSRLLSDRFSAERPKGSFSTLEIQRTEQGDSAMYLCASSSTQGATLHFGNGTRLTVT.

The V gene is TRBV15, the J gene TRBJ2-5; 7 nucleotides agree with TRBD1. The junction had 3 bases not matched to a gene; V was cut back by 1 base and J by 1 base. Germline V lookup: CDR1 LNHNV, CDR2 YYDKDF (reference sequence). The CDR3 has 15 amino acids. The chain's CDR3 is CATSRAGTAQETQYF. For the CDR3, the DNA is TGTGCCACCAGCAGAGCCGGGACAGCCCAAGAGACCCAGTACTTC.

The chain joins TRBV7-2 to TRBJ1-2, with D tentatively TRBD1 (6 bases). CDR1 is SGHTA, CDR2 FQGNSA, per germline. Trimming took off 2 bases at V and 8 bases at J, with 18 bases between the two ends. CDR3 length equals 15 residues. The CDR3 reads CASSLLPRGQSGYTF. The CDR3 DNA reads TGTGCCAGCAGCTTATTACCCAGGGGTCAGAGCGGCTACACCTTC.

The V call is TRBV5-6, the J call TRBJ2-7; the match to TRBD2 covers 10 bases. Unmatched junction bases numbered 10, after V lost 4 bases and J lost 3 bases. The CDR3 has 16 residues. Germline lookup yields CDR1 SGHDT and CDR2 YYEEEE. CDR3 sequence reads: CASSRPGLAVSYEQYF. The CDR3 DNA follows: TGTGCCAGCAGCCGACCTGGACTAGCGGTGAGCTACGAGCAGTACTTC.

V is TRBV20-1 and J is TRBJ2-4; D is undetermined. V lost 6 bases and J 5 bases, leaving 8 bases between the germline ends. In germline, CDR1 is DFQATT, CDR2 SNEGSKA (reference sequence). The CDR3 is 11 residues long. This chain's CDR3 is CSAPLQNIQYF. The CDR3 coding sequence is TGCAGTGCCCCTCTACAAAACATTCAGTACTTC.

This clone was seen a single time. This sequence joins TRBV7-6 and TRBJ1-6; D unresolved. Germline CDR1 SGHVS, CDR2 FNYEAQ. Trimming cost V 0 bases and J 2 bases, with 8 bases left between them. This CDR3 has 16 amino acids. The CDR3 region is CASSLAVGAYNSPLHF. Written as DNA, the CDR3 is TGTGCCAGCAGCTTAGCGGTCGGGGCCTATAATTCACCCCTCCACTTT. The variable domain in full, with the rest retrieved from reference TRBV7-6 and TRBJ1-6, is GAGVSQSPRYKVTKRGQDVALRCDPISGHVSLYWYRQALGQGPEFLTYFNYEAQQDKSGLPNDRFSAERPEGSISTLTIQRTEQRDSAMYRCASSLAVGAYNSPLHFGNGTRLTVT.

This clone was detected only a few times. This sequence joins TRBV4-1 and TRBJ1-1; unclear D gene. CDR3 length equals 12 residues. Germline V gives CDR1 MGHRA, CDR2 YSYEKL. V lost 6 bases and J 6 bases, leaving 11 bases between the germline ends. Written as DNA, the CDR3 is TGCGCCAGCAGTCAACGTCCTTCTGAAGCTTTCTTT. It codes for CASSQRPSEAFF.

The V call is TRBV7-9, the J call TRBJ2-3; 8 bases map to TRBD2. Germline assignment: CDR1 SEHNR and CDR2 FQNEAQ (reference sequence). The CDR3 sequence is 15 residues long. The ends lost 5 bases at V and 6 bases at J; junction bases unmatched: 10. The CDR3 DNA is TGTGCCAGCAGCCGACCGGGACTAGAAACTGATACGCAGTATTTT. It encodes CASSRPGLETDTQYF.

This rearrangement joins TRBV12-5 to TRBJ1-5; D perhaps matches TRBD1 (6 bases). V lost 5 bases and J 0 bases, leaving 14 bases between the germline ends. CDR1 and CDR2 from the germline V gene are LGHNT and FRNRAP. This CDR3 is 16 amino acids long. The CDR3 spells CASGTRTEYSNQPQHF. CDR3 sequence (DNA): TGTGCTAGTGGTACCAGGACAGAGTATAGCAATCAGCCCCAGCATTTT.

The V and J genes are TRBV7-2 and TRBJ2-7; 8 nucleotides align to TRBD1. Germline V CDR1 and CDR2: SGHTA, FQGNSA. The CDR3 contains 15 residues. V gave up 3 bases and J gave up 6 bases; unmatched junction bases: 10. The CDR3 loop is CASSLGWQGAGEQYF. The DNA of the CDR3 is TGTGCCAGCAGCTTGGGGTGGCAGGGGGCGGGCGAGCAGTACTTC.

The gene calls are TRBV5-6 and TRBJ2-5, with 11 bases that match TRBD2. CDR1 is SGHDT, CDR2 YYEEEE, per germline. The V segment lost 2 bases and the J segment 2 bases; nucleotides outside the gene matches: 2. This CDR3 region has 15 residues. This CDR3 reads CASSFSSGGQETQYF. The DNA for the CDR3 is TGTGCCAGCAGCTTCTCTAGCGGGGGGCAAGAGACCCAGTACTTC.

The rearrangement joins TRBV14 to TRBJ2-1; 13 bases are shared with TRBD2. CDR1 and CDR2 (germline): SGHDN, FVKESK. The V and J ends lost 1 base and 9 bases, in that order; junction bases with no gene match: 9. This CDR3 contains 17 residues. The CDR3 region has the DNA TGTGCCAGCAGCCAAGTCTACGGACTAGCGGGGGTTAGTGAGCAGTTCTTC. Its translation: CASSQVYGLAGVSEQFF.

This clone was counted once. The chain couples TRBV19 to TRBJ2-1, with TRBD2 matching over 7 bases. From germline, CDR1 is LNHDA and CDR2 SQIVND (reference sequence). The J segment lost 4 bases and the V segment lost 1 base, leaving 7 bases of the junction unmatched. The CDR3 is 16 amino acids. The CDR3 is CASSIGSSGAYNEQFF. The DNA for the CDR3 is TGTGCCAGTAGTATAGGGTCGAGCGGGGCATACAATGAGCAGTTCTTC.

The chain couples TRBV5-8 to TRBJ2-2; 9 nucleotides line up with TRBD1. This CDR3 comprises 18 residues. Germline CDR1 and CDR2: SGHTS and YDEGEE. With 3 bases clipped from V and 7 bases from J, the junction kept 16 bases outside the gene matches. The CDR3, as DNA: TGTGCCAGCAGCTCCAAATTCCGGGACAGGGTCCTCAGCGGGGAGCTGTTTTTT. Its translation: CASSSKFRDRVLSGELFF.